These 30 T cell receptor beta chains were sequenced from one sample in a study of T cells after yellow fever vaccination. A single record per CDR3 protein comes from TCRdb applying MiXCR to the 5' RACE reads. The sample lists 350,000 to 450,000 distinct CDR3 sequences; roughly 20% were seen once. The sample here was PBMCs, taken before the yellow fever booster vaccination. These receptors originate from a man aged 18 to 35 who received the YFV17D yellow fever vaccine.

The chain combines TRBV18 with TRBJ2-1; D unresolved. Germline V gene lookup returns CDR1 KGHSH and CDR2 LQKENI. The CDR3 has 15 residues. Trimming cost V 2 bases and J 2 bases, with 10 bases left between them. The CDR3 nucleotides read TGTGCCAGCTCACCAGGGATCCTTACCTACAATGAGCAGTTCTTC. Translated: CASSPGILTYNEQFF.

The CDR3 sequence is CASRPGTGGSAGELFF. The CDR3 DNA is TGTGCCAGCAGACCCGGGACAGGGGGCTCAGCCGGGGAGCTGTTTTTT. The rearrangement links TRBV7-9 to TRBJ2-2; TRBD1 matches at 12 bases. The V and J ends lost 6 bases and 6 bases, in that order; junction bases with no gene match: 8. This CDR3 contains 16 residues. Germline V lookup: CDR1 SEHNR, CDR2 FQNEAQ (reference sequence).

This clonotype was detected a few times. V usage is TRBV12-5 and J usage is TRBJ2-7, with D possibly TRBD2 on 6 matching bases. V was clipped by 4 bases and J by 4 bases, with 14 bases between them. The germline V gene encodes CDR1 LGHNT and CDR2 FRNRAP. The CDR3 has 14 residues. CDR3 protein: CASGYYMREYEQYF. The DNA of the CDR3 is TGTGCTAGTGGTTACTACATGCGGGAATACGAGCAGTACTTC.

This clonotype was detected a few times. The chain links TRBV2 to TRBJ1-1; D is undetermined. Trimming took off 8 bases at V and 1 base at J, with 17 bases between the two ends. Per germline, CDR1 SNHLY and CDR2 FYNNEI. The CDR3 has 15 amino acids. Here the CDR3 reads CASLPRPIKNTEAFF. CDR3 nucleotide sequence: TGTGCCAGCCTCCCACGGCCGATAAAGAACACTGAAGCTTTCTTT.

V is TRBV7-8 and J is TRBJ2-2; 9 bases match TRBD1. Germline values: CDR1 SGHVS, CDR2 FQNEAQ. The CDR3 consists of 16 residues. V lost 5 bases and J lost 5; bases outside the gene matches: 9. This CDR3 is CASSLRTGAGTGELFF. The CDR3 coding sequence is TGTGCCAGCAGCCTGAGGACAGGGGCAGGTACCGGGGAGCTGTTTTTT.

This chain uses TRBV4-1 with TRBJ1-4; D gene ambiguous. Germline lookup yields CDR1 MGHRA and CDR2 YSYEKL. Trimming took 1 base from V and 5 from J, leaving 11 bases between them. The CDR3 spans 15 residues. The CDR3 region has the DNA TGCGCCAGCAGCCAAGCGTCCGGGCTGAATGAAAAACTGTTTTTT. This gives the protein CASSQASGLNEKLFF.

The V call is TRBV20-1, the J call TRBJ2-5; 8 nucleotides align to TRBD2. Germline CDR1 is DFQATT and CDR2 is SNEGSKA (reference sequence). CDR3 size: 13 residues. V was pared by 3 bases and J by 4 bases, with 4 bases of the junction left unmatched. This chain's CDR3 is CSASGGAGETQYF. CDR3 DNA sequence: TGCAGTGCTAGCGGGGGGGCCGGAGAGACCCAGTACTTC.

In its sample, this clonotype was seen many times. The chain employs TRBV12-3 or TRBV12-4 and TRBJ2-7, with D tentatively TRBD1 (5 bases). V lost 0 bases and J lost 2, with 11 bases in between. The CDR3 sequence is 15 residues long. The CDR3 protein is CASSLAGARTYEQYF. CDR3 DNA sequence: TGTGCCAGCAGTTTAGCAGGGGCAAGAACCTACGAGCAGTACTTC.

This clonotype was counted between two and nine times. The rearrangement uses TRBV7-9 and TRBJ2-2, with 9 nucleotides matching TRBD1. The CDR3 spans 16 residues. Trimming removed 8 bases from V and 4 bases from J; junction bases left unmatched: 11. Germline assignment: CDR1 SEHNR and CDR2 FQNEAQ (reference sequence). The CDR3 reads CASPQPGQGGTGELFF. CDR3 DNA sequence: TGTGCCAGCCCCCAACCGGGACAGGGTGGCACCGGGGAGCTGTTTTTT.

The chain couples TRBV9 to TRBJ2-2; the D gene is possibly TRBD1 (5 bases). Germline CDR1 reads SGDLS; CDR2 reads YYNGEE. The germline V and J ends were trimmed by 6 bases and 5 bases, with 11 bases remaining between them. The CDR3 has 13 amino acids. The DNA for the CDR3 is TGTGCCAGCAACCCGACAGAAACCGGGGAGCTGTTTTTT. Translation: CASNPTETGELFF.

The chain joins TRBV7-9 to TRBJ1-2, with D possibly being TRBD1 (5 bases). Germline V gives CDR1 SEHNR, CDR2 FQNEAQ (reference sequence). This CDR3 comprises 15 residues. V lost 3 bases and J lost 0, with 11 bases in between. CDR3 sequence reads: CASSFSAGTNYGYTF. The CDR3 nucleotides read TGTGCCAGCAGCTTCTCGGCAGGGACTAACTATGGCTACACCTTC.

J is TRBJ2-3 and V is TRBV27; TRBD1 is a possible D gene (6 bases). The CDR3 runs to 15 residues. Germline assignment: CDR1 MNHEY and CDR2 SMNVEV (reference sequence). V gave up 5 bases and J gave up 4 bases, with 16 bases separating them. In nucleotides, the CDR3 is TGTGCCAGCAGTCCCCTGCAGGGGTGGTCAGATACGCAGTATTTT. This translates into CASSPLQGWSDTQYF.

The V gene is TRBV4-2, the J gene TRBJ2-6; D gene uncertain. V was pared by 2 bases and J by 4 bases, with 6 bases between. This CDR3 is built from 14 residues. Germline CDR1 and CDR2: LGHNA and YNFKEQ. The CDR3 is CASSQSMGANVLTF. For the CDR3, the DNA is TGTGCCAGCAGCCAATCTATGGGGGCCAACGTCCTGACTTTC.

CDR3 DNA sequence: TGCAGCGTTGTTGCTCAGGACAGGCGAAATCAGCCCCAGCATTTT. Residues: CSVVAQDRRNQPQHF. The chain combines TRBV29-1 with TRBJ1-5, with 7 bases identical to TRBD1. Germline V CDR1 and CDR2: SQVTM, ANQGSEA. The V segment lost 4 bases and the J segment 4 bases; nucleotides outside the gene matches: 10. This CDR3 has 15 amino acids.

The rearrangement uses TRBV5-4 and TRBJ2-3; possible D gene TRBD2, 6 bases. Germline assignment: CDR1 SGHNT and CDR2 YYREEE (reference sequence). This CDR3 is built from 15 residues. V shed 1 base and J shed 2 bases, with 11 bases lying between them. CDR3 residues: CASSLRDSPTDTQYF. CDR3 sequence (DNA): TGTGCCAGCAGCTTGCGGGACTCCCCCACAGATACGCAGTATTTT.

The chain is built from TRBV7-9 and TRBJ2-7; D is possibly TRBD1 (5 bases). Germline-derived CDR1 and CDR2 are SEHNR and FQNEAQ (reference sequence). V was trimmed by 5 bases and J by 3 bases, leaving 11 bases between them. The CDR3 covers 13 residues. CDR3 nucleotides: TGTGCCAGCAGCCTTAGCAGGGACTACGAGCAGTACGTC. It specifies CASSLSRDYEQYV.

This clonotype was picked up many times. The chain combines TRBV10-3 with TRBJ2-1; 9 nucleotides match TRBD2. The CDR3 extends over 14 amino acids. CDR1 ENHRY and CDR2 SYGVKD come from the germline V gene. The V gene end was trimmed by 6 bases and the J gene end by 6 bases; junction bases not matched to a gene: 6. The CDR3 sequence is CAIRWTSDSNEQFF. The CDR3 nucleotides are TGTGCCATCAGGTGGACTAGCGATTCCAATGAGCAGTTCTTC.

Only a few counts were recorded for this clonotype. The genes are TRBV28 and TRBJ2-5; D is unresolved. Germline CDR1 reads MDHEN; CDR2 reads SYDVKM. The CDR3 loop spans 16 amino acids. V shed 3 bases and J shed 2 bases, with 16 bases lying between them. CDR3 DNA: TGTGCCAGCAGTTTTCGGCAGGTCGAACTACAAGAGACCCAGTACTTC. Translation gives CASSFRQVELQETQYF.

J is TRBJ2-1 and V is TRBV7-2; 10 bases are shared with TRBD2. Per germline, CDR1 SGHTA and CDR2 FQGNSA. The CDR3 runs to 14 residues. The V gene end was trimmed by 4 bases and the J gene end by 8 bases; junction bases not matched to a gene: 5. As DNA, the CDR3 is TGTGCCAGCAGCTGGAGCGGGGGGGATGATGAGCAGTTCTTC. Translated, it gives CASSWSGGDDEQFF.

This chain joins TRBV7-9 and TRBJ2-2, with 7 bases that match TRBD1. The CDR3 sequence is 15 residues long. Germline loops: CDR1 SEHNR, CDR2 FQNEAQ (reference sequence). The V gene end was trimmed by 6 bases and the J gene end by 1 base; junction bases not matched to a gene: 5. Written as DNA, the CDR3 is TGTGCCAGCAGGAAAGGACAGGAGAACACCGGGGAGCTGTTTTTT. The encoded protein is CASRKGQENTGELFF.

DNA for the CDR3: TGCGCCAGCAGGACTTCAGGCTACAATGAGCAGTTCTTC. Protein product: CASRTSGYNEQFF. The chain links TRBV10-2 to TRBJ2-1; D is unclear. Germline CDR1 reads WSHSY; CDR2 reads SAAADI. Trimming stripped 6 bases from V and 3 bases from J, with 9 bases between. The CDR3 extends over 13 amino acids.

This clonotype was recorded a few times. The genes are TRBV6-2 or TRBV6-3 and TRBJ1-2; D may be TRBD1 (5 bases). V was shortened by 3 bases and J by 8 bases, with 10 bases between the two germline ends. The CDR3 runs 12 residues. CDR1 and CDR2 (germline): MNHEY, SVGEGT. The CDR3 DNA reads TGTGCCAGCAGTTATGAGGGGATGGGCTACACCTTC. It yields the protein CASSYEGMGYTF.

The J gene is TRBJ1-2, the V gene TRBV9; TRBD1 agrees at 7 bases. Germline V gene sequence: CDR1 SGDLS, CDR2 YYNGEE. CDR3 length: 15 amino acids. V shed 1 base, J shed 4 bases, and the junction held 7 bases outside the gene matches. DNA of the CDR3: TGTGCCAGCAGCGTAAACAGGGGAGAAGGCTATGGCTACACCTTC. It specifies CASSVNRGEGYGYTF.

This clonotype has a handful of counts. The chain recombines TRBV7-9 with TRBJ2-7; tentative D call: TRBD2 (6 bases). In germline, CDR1 is SEHNR, CDR2 FQNEAQ (reference sequence). The CDR3 length is 15 residues. V was cut by 1 base and J by 3 bases, with 13 bases left in between. CDR3 DNA: TGTGCCAGCAGCTTAGGCGCGTGGGACTTCTACGAGCAGTACGTC. Protein product: CASSLGAWDFYEQYV.

V gene TRBV18 combines with J gene TRBJ2-7; D possibly corresponds to TRBD1 (5 bases). Trimming removed 4 bases at V and 4 bases at J, with 17 bases between. CDR3 length: 15 amino acids. CDR1 is KGHSH, CDR2 LQKENI, per germline. The CDR3 loop is CASSLSSGKAYEQYF. The CDR3 DNA reads TGTGCCAGCTCACTTAGTTCAGGGAAGGCGTACGAGCAGTACTTC.

The chain employs TRBV20-1 and TRBJ2-5, with 8 bases that match TRBD2. The CDR3 runs to 16 residues. V lost 0 bases, J lost 2 bases, and 8 bases stayed unmatched. CDR1 DFQATT and CDR2 SNEGSKA come from the germline V gene (reference sequence). The CDR3 region is CSARDLPSGHQETQYF. In DNA form, the CDR3 reads TGCAGTGCTAGAGATCTGCCTAGCGGGCATCAAGAGACCCAGTACTTC.

This clonotype was counted a few times. The chain uses TRBV10-3 and TRBJ1-5, with unresolved D. Germline CDR1 and CDR2: ENHRY and SYGVKD. V was trimmed by 3 bases and J by 4 bases, leaving 7 bases between them. This CDR3 has 13 amino acids. The CDR3 here is CAISDLGNQPQHF. CDR3 nucleotide sequence: TGTGCCATCAGTGATTTGGGAAATCAGCCCCAGCATTTT.

The genes are TRBV15 and TRBJ2-7; the D is unclear. With 0 bases removed from V and 4 bases from J, the gap between germline ends came to 7 bases. Germline values: CDR1 LNHNV, CDR2 YYDKDF (reference sequence). The CDR3 extends over 13 amino acids. CDR3 protein: CATSRDPLYEQYF. CDR3 DNA: TGTGCCACCAGCAGAGATCCACTGTACGAGCAGTACTTC.

The genes are TRBV5-1 and TRBJ2-2; the D is unclear. This CDR3 has 16 amino acids. Looked up from germline, CDR1 is SGHRS and CDR2 is YFSETQ. V dropped 1 base and J dropped 2 bases, with 12 bases sitting between them. CDR3 region: CASSLFAATNTGELFF. DNA for the CDR3: TGCGCCAGCAGCTTGTTTGCAGCAACTAACACCGGGGAGCTGTTTTTT.

This clonotype has more than one count but fewer than ten. The DNA of the CDR3 is TGTGCCAGCAGCTACTCAGGGACAAGATCCTACAATGAGCAGTTCTTC. Encoded protein: CASSYSGTRSYNEQFF. V and J are TRBV7-8 and TRBJ2-1; maybe TRBD1 (6 bases). From germline, CDR1 is SGHVS and CDR2 FQNEAQ. Trimming shortened V by 4 bases and J by 1 base, and 14 bases separated the two germline ends. The CDR3 is made up of 16 amino acids.